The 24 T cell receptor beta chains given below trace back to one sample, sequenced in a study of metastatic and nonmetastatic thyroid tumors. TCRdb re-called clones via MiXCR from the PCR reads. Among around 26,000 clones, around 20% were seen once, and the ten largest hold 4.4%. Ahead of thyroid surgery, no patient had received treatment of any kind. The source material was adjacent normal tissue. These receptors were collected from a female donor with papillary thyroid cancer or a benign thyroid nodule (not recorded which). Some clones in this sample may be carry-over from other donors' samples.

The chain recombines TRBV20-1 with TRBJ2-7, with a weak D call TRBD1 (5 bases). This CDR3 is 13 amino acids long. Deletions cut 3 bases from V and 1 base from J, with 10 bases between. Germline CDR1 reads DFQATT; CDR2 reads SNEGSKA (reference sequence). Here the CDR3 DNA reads TGCAGTGCTAGCCCAGGGCTATCCTACGAGCAGTACTTC. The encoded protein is CSASPGLSYEQYF.

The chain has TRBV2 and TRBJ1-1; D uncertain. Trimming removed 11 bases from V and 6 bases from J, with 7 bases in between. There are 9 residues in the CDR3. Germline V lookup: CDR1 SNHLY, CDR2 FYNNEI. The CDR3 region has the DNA TGTGCCGTCGGAGCTGAAGCTTTCTTT. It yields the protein CAVGAEAFF.

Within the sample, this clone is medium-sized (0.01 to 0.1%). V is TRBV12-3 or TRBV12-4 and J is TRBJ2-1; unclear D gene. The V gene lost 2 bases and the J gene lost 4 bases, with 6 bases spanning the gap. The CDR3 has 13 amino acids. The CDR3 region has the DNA TGTGCCAGCAGTTTAACGGCTTACAATGAGCAGTTCTTC. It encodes CASSLTAYNEQFF.

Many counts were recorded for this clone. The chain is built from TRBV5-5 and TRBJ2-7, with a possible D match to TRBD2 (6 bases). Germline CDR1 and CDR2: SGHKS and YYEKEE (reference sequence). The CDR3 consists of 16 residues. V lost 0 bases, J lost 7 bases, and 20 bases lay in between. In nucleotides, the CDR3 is TGTGCCAGCAGCTTGGAGTTAGCTGGGGTTCGGGAGGAGCAGTACTTC. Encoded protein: CASSLELAGVREEQYF.

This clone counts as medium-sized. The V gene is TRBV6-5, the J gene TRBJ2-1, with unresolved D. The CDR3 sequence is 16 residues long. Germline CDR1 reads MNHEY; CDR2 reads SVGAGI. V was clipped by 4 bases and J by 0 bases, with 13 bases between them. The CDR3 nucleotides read TGTGCCAGCAGTTTTGGGCGGCTGAGCTCCTACAATGAGCAGTTCTTC. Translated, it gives CASSFGRLSSYNEQFF.

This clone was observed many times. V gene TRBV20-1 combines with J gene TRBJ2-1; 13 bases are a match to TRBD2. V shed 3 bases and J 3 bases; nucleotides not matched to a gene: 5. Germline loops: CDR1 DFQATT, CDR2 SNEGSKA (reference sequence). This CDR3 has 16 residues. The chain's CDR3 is CSASGLAGENYNEQFF. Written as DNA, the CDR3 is TGCAGTGCTAGCGGACTAGCGGGAGAGAACTACAATGAGCAGTTCTTC.

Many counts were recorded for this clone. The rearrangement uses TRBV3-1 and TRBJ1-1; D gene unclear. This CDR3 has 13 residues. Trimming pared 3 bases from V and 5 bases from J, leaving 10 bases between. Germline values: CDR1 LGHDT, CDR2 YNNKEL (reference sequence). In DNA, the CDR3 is TGTGCCAGCAGCCAGGGAGGCGAGACTGAAGCTTTCTTT. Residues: CASSQGGETEAFF.

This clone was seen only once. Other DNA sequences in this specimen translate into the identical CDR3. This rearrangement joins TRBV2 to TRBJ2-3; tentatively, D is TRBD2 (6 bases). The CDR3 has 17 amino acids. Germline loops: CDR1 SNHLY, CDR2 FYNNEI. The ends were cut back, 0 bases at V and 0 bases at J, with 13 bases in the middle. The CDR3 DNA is TGTGCCAGCAGTGAAGCGGAGGGATCAGTAAGCACAGATACGCAGTATTTT. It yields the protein CASSEAEGSVSTDTQYF.

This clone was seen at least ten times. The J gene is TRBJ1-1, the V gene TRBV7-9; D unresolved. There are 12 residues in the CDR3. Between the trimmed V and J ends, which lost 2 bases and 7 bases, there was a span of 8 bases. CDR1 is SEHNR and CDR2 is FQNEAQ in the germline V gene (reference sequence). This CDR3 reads CASSLSSGEAFF. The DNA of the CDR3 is TGTGCCAGCAGCTTAAGTTCAGGTGAAGCTTTCTTT.

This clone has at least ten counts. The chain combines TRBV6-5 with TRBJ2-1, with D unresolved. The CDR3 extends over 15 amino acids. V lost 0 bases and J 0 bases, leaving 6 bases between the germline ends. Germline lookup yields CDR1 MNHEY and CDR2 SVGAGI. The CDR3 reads CASSYSRSSYNEQFF. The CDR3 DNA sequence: TGTGCCAGCAGTTACTCAAGATCCTCCTACAATGAGCAGTTCTTC.

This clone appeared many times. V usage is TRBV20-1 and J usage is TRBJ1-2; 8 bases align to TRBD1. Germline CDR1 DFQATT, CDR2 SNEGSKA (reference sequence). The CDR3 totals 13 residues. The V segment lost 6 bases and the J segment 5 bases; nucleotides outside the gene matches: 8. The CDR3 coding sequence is TGCAGTGCAGAGGGACAGGCCAGTTATGGCTACACCTTC. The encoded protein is CSAEGQASYGYTF.

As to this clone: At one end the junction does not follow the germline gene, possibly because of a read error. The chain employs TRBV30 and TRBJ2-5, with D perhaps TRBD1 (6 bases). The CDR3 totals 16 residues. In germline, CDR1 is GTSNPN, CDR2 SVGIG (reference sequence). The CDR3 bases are TGTGCCTGGAGTGACCCATACTCAGGGGCCGAAGAGTCCCAGTACTTC. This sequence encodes CAWSDPYSGAEESQYF.

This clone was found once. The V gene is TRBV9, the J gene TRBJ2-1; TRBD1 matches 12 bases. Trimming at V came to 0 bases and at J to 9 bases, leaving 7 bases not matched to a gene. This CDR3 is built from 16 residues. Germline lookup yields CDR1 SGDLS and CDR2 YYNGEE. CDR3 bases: TGTGCCAGCAGCGTAGTTCCCGGGACAGGGGGCAGTGAGCAGTTCTTC. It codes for CASSVVPGTGGSEQFF. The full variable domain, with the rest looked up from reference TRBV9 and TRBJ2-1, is DSGVTQTPKHLITATGQRVTLRCSPRSGDLSVYWYQQSLDQGLQFLIQYYNGEERAKGNILERFSAQQFPDLHSELNLSSLELGDSALYFCASSVVPGTGGSEQFFGPGTRLTVL.

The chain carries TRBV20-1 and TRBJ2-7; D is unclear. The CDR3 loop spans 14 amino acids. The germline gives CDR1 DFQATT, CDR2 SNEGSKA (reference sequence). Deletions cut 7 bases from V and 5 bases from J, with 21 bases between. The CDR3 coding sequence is TGCAGTGATGCACACACAGACTCCACCAACGAGCAGTACTTC. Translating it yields CSDAHTDSTNEQYF.

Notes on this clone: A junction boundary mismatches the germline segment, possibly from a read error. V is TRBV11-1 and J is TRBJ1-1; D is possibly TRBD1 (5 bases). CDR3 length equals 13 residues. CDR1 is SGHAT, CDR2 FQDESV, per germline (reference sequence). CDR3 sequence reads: CASSPRTYTEALF. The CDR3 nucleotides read TGTGCCAGCAGCCCGCGGACATACACTGAAGCTCTCTTT.

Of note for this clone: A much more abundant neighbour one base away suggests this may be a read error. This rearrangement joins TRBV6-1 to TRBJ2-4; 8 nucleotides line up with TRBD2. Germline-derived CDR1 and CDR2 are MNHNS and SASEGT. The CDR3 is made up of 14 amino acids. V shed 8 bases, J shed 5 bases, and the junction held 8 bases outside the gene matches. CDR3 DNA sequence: TGTGCCAGCGAACTCGGGGGGGCCCAAAACATTCAGTACTTC. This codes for CASELGGAQNIQYF.

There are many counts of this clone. The CDR3 DNA reads as TGTGCCAGCAGCTTGGGGTTGGACACCGGGGAGCTGTTTTTT. Encoded protein: CASSLGLDTGELFF. The V and J genes are TRBV5-4 and TRBJ2-2; D uncertain. Trimming stripped 0 bases from V and 3 bases from J, with 6 bases between. Looked up from germline, CDR1 is SGHNT and CDR2 is YYREEE (reference sequence). This CDR3 is 14 amino acids long.

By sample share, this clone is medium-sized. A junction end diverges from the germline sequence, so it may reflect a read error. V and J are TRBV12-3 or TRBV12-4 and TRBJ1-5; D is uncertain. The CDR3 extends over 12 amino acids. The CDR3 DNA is TGCGCCAGCAGTCGACCGGATCAGCCCCAGCATTTT. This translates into CASSRPDQPQHF.

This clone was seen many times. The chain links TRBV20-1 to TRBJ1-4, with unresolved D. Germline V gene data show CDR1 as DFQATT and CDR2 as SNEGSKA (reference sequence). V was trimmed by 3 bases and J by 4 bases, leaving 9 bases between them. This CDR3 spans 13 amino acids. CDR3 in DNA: TGCAGTGCTAGGGACCCGCATAATGAAAAACTGTTTTTT. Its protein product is CSARDPHNEKLFF.

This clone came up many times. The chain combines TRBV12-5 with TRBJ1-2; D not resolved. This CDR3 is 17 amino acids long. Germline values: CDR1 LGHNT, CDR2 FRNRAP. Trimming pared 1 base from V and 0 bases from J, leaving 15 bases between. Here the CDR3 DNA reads TGTGCTAGTGGTTTGGGCGTTGCCTGGCAGGCTAACTATGGCTACACCTTC. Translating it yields CASGLGVAWQANYGYTF.

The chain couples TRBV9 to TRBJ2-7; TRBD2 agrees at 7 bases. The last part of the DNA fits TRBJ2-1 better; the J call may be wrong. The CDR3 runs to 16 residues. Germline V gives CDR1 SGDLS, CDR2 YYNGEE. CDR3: CASSPHGTIGSYEQFF. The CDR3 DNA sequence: TGTGCCAGCAGCCCACACGGGACTATCGGCTCCTACGAGCAGTTCTTC.

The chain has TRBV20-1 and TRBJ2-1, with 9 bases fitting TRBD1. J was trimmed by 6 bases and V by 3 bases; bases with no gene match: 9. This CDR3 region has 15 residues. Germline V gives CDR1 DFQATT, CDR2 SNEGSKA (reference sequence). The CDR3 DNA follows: TGCAGTGCTAGGGTGCCCGGGACAGGGTCCAATGAGCAGTTCTTC. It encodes CSARVPGTGSNEQFF.

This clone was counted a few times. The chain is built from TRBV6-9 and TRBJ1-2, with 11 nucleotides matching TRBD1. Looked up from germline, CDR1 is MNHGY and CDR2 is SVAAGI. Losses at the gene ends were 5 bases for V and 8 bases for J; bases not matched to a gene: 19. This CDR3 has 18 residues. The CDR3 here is CASSPFNGDRGSHVGYTF. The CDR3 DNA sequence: TGTGCCAGCAGTCCCTTCAATGGGGACAGGGGGAGTCACGTCGGCTACACCTTC.

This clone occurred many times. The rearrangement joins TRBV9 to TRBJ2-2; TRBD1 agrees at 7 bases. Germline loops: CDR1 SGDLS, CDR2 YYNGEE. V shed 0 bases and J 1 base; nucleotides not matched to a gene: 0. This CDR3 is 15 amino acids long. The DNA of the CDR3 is TGTGCCAGCAGCGTAGGGACAGGGAACACCGGGGAGCTGTTTTTT. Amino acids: CASSVGTGNTGELFF.